The 5 T cell receptor beta chains in this list originate from one sample, sequenced in a study of blood T cell repertoires in COVID-19. Here immunoSEQ multiplex PCR was the method, and the copy in TCRdb shows in-frame clones only, minus some. The sample has over 200,000 clones, 88% seen once. Material: PBMCs or T cells enriched from blood (not recorded which). The receptors here all came from a woman between 25 and 40 years old who had been exposed to COVID-19.

In this sample, this clone turned up once. The chain joins TRBV30 to TRBJ1-5, with D possibly being TRBD1 (5 bases). The V end was cut by 0 bases, the J end by 3 bases, with 21 bases between. Per the germline V gene, CDR1 is GTSNPN and CDR2 is SVGIG (reference sequence). This CDR3 is built from 18 residues. The CDR3 loop is CAWSVFRQGKDLNQPQHF. The CDR3 coding sequence is TGTGCCTGGAGTGTATTTAGGCAGGGAAAAGACCTCAATCAGCCCCAGCATTTT.

This clone showed up just once. The chain links TRBV19 to TRBJ2-7; no definite D call. The germline V and J ends were trimmed by 3 bases and 3 bases, with 12 bases remaining between them. The CDR3 runs to 14 residues. Germline values: CDR1 LNHDA, CDR2 SQIVND (reference sequence). CDR3 DNA sequence: TGTGCCAGTAGTATGTATGGCGGCAACTACGAGCAGTACTTC. Its protein is CASSMYGGNYEQYF.

This chain joins TRBV18 and TRBJ1-2; D possibly corresponds to TRBD1 (5 bases). Germline CDR1 KGHSH, CDR2 LQKENI. V lost 4 bases to trimming and J lost 6 bases, with 12 bases between them. This CDR3 spans 13 amino acids. The CDR3 sequence is CASSRIEGDGYTF. The CDR3 bases are TGTGCCAGCTCACGAATCGAAGGGGATGGCTACACCTTC.

The sample holds a few counts of this clone. The CDR3 loop reads CASSYTGRKAVGADTQYF. The CDR3 DNA reads TGTGCCAGCAGCTACACTGGACGGAAAGCGGTGGGCGCAGATACGCAGTATTTT. The chain uses TRBV11-2 and TRBJ2-3, with D maybe TRBD2 (5 bases). Germline values: CDR1 SGHAT, CDR2 FQNNGV. Between the trimmed V and J ends, which lost 4 bases and 4 bases, there was a span of 24 bases. The CDR3 extends over 18 amino acids.

The chain links TRBV28 to TRBJ2-1, with 11 bases that match TRBD2. Germline CDR1 is MDHEN and CDR2 is SYDVKM. The CDR3 has 16 residues. V lost 6 bases to trimming and J lost 7 bases; unmatched junction nucleotides: 11. The DNA for the CDR3 is TGTGCCAGCAGCTCCACTAGCGGGAGCTCCCAAAATGAGCAGTTCTTC. Translation: CASSSTSGSSQNEQFF. Full variable domain (outside the CDR3, taken from reference TRBV28 and TRBJ2-1): DVKVTQSSRYLVKRTGEKVFLECVQDMDHENMFWYRQDPGLGLRLIYFSYDVKMKEKGDIPEGYSVSREKKERFSLILESASTNQTSMYLCASSSTSGSSQNEQFFGPGTRLTVL.